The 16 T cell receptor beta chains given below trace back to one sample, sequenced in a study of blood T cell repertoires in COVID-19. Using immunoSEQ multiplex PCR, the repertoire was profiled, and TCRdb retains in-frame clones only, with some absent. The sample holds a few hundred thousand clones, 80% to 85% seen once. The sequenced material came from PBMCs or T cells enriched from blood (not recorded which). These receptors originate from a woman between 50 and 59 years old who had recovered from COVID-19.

CDR3 nucleotides: TGTGCCAGCAGCTCCAACGACCCACTGACTAGCGTTCCTTCCGGGGAGCTGTTTTTT. Its translation is CASSSNDPLTSVPSGELFF. The chain recombines TRBV7-9 with TRBJ2-2; 8 bases agree with TRBD2. This CDR3 contains 19 residues. Germline V gene data show CDR1 as SEHNR and CDR2 as FQNEAQ (reference sequence). The V and J ends lost 4 bases and 6 bases, in that order; junction bases with no gene match: 19.

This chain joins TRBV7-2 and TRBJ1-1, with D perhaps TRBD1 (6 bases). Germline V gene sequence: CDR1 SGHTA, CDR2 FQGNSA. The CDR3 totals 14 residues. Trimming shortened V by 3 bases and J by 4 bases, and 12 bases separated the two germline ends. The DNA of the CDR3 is TGTGCCAGCAGCTTCAACCAGGGGACCACTGAAGCTTTCTTT. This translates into CASSFNQGTTEAFF.

CDR3 in DNA: TGTGCCACCAGTGATTTCCACAGGGTTGCAGGAAACACCATATATTTT. This gives the protein CATSDFHRVAGNTIYF. The chain has TRBV24-1 and TRBJ1-3; possibly TRBD1 for D (6 bases). The CDR3 consists of 16 residues. Trimming stripped 1 base from V and 4 bases from J, with 13 bases between. Germline values: CDR1 KGHDR, CDR2 SFDVKD.

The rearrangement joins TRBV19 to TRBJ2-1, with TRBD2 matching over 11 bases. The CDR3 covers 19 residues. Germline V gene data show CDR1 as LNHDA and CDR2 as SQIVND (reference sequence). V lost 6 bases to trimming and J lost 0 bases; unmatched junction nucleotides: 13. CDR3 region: CASSKPASGGTYSYNEQFF. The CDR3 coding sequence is TGTGCCAGTAGCAAACCGGCTAGCGGGGGGACATACTCCTACAATGAGCAGTTCTTC.

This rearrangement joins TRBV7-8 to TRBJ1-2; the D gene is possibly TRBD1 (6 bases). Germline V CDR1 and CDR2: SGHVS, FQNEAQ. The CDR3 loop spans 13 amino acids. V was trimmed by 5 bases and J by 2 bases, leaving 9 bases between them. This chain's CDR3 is CASSRQGNYGYTF. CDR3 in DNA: TGTGCCAGCAGCCGTCAGGGGAACTATGGCTACACCTTC.

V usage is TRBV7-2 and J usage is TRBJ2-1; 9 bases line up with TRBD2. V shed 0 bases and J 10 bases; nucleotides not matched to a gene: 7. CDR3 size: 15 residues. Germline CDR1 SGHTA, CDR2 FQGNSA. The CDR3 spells CASSLAVAGELEQFF. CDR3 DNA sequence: TGTGCCAGCAGCTTAGCTGTAGCGGGGGAGCTGGAGCAGTTCTTC.

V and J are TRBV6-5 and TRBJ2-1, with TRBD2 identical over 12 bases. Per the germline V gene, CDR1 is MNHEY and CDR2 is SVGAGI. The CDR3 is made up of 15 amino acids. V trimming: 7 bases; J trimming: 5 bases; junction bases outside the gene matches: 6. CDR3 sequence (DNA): TGTGCCAGCACCATCCGACTAGCGGGGGACAATGAGCAGTTCTTC. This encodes CASTIRLAGDNEQFF.

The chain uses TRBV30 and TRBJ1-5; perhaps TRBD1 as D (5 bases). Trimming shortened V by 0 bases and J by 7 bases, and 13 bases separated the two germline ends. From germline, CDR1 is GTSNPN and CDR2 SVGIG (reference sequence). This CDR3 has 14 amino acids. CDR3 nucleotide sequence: TGTGCCTGGAGTGTTGTGGGGAGGGACCAGCCCCAGCATTTT. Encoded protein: CAWSVVGRDQPQHF.

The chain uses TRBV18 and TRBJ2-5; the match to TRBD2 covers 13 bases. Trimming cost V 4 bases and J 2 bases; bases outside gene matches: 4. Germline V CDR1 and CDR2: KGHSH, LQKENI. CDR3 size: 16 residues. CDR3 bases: TGTGCCAGCTCACTCTGGACTAGCGGGGGTCAAGAGACCCAGTACTTC. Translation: CASSLWTSGGQETQYF.

This chain's CDR3 is CAWTLDSEAFF. The CDR3 DNA follows: TGTGCCTGGACACTGGACAGTGAAGCTTTCTTT. The chain uses TRBV30 and TRBJ1-1, with D possibly being TRBD1 (6 bases). There are 11 residues in the CDR3. Germline V gives CDR1 GTSNPN, CDR2 SVGIG (reference sequence). The V and J ends lost 4 bases and 7 bases respectively, with 10 bases between them.

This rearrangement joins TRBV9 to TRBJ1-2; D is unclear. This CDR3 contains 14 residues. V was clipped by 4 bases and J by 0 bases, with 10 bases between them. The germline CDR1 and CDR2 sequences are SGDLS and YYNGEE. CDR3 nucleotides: TGTGCCAGCAGCCCAGACTCCCCTAACTATGGCTACACCTTC. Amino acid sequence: CASSPDSPNYGYTF.

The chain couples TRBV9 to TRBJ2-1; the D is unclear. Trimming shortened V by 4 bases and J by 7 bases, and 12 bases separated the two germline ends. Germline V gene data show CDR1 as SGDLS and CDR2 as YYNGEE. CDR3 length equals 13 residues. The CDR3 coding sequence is TGTGCCAGCAGCCAAAACCCTACTAATGAGCAGTTCTTC. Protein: CASSQNPTNEQFF. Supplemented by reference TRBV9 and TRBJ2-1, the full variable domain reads DSGVTQTPKHLITATGQRVTLRCSPRSGDLSVYWYQQSLDQGLQFLIQYYNGEERAKGNILERFSAQQFPDLHSELNLSSLELGDSALYFCASSQNPTNEQFFGPGTRLTVL.

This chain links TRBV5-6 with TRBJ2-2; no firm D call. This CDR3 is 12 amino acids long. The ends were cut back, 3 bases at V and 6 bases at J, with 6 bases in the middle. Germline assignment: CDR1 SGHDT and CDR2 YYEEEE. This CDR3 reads CASSSRAGELFF. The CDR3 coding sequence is TGTGCCAGCAGCTCACGGGCCGGGGAGCTGTTTTTT.

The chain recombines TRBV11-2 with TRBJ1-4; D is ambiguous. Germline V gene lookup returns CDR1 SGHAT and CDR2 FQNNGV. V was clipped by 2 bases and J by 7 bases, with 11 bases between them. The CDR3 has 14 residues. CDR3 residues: CASSLIMSGEKLFF. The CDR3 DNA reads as TGTGCCAGCAGCTTAATAATGAGTGGTGAAAAACTGTTTTTT.

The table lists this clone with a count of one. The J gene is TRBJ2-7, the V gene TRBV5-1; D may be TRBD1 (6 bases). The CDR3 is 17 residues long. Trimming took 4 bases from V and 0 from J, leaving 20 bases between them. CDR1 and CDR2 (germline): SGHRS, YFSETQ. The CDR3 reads CASSIGQQGPSSYEQYF. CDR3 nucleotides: TGCGCCAGCAGCATCGGACAGCAGGGGCCGAGCTCCTACGAGCAGTACTTC.

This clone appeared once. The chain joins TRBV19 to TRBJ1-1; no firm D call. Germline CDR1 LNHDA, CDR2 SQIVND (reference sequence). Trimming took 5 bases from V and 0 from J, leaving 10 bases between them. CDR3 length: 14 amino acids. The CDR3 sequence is CASSWPGMNTEAFF. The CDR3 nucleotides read TGTGCCAGTAGTTGGCCGGGGATGAACACTGAAGCTTTCTTT. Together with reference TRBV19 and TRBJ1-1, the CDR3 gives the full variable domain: DGGITQSPKYLFRKEGQNVTLSCEQNLNHDAMYWYRQDPGQGLRLIYYSQIVNDFQKGDIAEGYSVSREKKESFPLTVTSAQKNPTAFYLCASSWPGMNTEAFFGQGTRLTVV.